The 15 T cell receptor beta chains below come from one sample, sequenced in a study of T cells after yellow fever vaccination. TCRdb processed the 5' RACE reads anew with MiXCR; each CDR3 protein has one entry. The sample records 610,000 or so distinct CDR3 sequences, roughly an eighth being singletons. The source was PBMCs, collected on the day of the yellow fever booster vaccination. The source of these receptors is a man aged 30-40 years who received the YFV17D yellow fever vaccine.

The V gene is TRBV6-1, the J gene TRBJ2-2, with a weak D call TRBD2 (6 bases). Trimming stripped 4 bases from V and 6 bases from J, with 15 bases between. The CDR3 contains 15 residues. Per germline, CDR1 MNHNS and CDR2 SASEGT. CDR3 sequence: CASSALGQRAGELFF. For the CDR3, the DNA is TGTGCCAGCAGTGCGCTCGGCCAGCGGGCCGGGGAGCTGTTTTTT.

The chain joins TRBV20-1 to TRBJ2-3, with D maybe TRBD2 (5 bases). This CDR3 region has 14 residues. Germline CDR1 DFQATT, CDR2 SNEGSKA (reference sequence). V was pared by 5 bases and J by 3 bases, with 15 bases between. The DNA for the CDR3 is TGCAGTGCTCCCCCGCGAGGGCTGACAGATACGCAGTATTTT. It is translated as CSAPPRGLTDTQYF.

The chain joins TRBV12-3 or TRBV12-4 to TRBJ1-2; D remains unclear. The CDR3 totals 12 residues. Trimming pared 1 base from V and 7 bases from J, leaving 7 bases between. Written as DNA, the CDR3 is TGTGCCAGCAGTTTAGGAAGAGCTGGCTACACCTTC. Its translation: CASSLGRAGYTF.

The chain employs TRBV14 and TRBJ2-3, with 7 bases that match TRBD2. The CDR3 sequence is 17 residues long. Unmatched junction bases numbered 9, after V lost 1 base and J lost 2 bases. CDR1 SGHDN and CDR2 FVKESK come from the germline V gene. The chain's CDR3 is CASSQGWGGASTDTQYF. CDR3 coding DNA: TGTGCCAGCAGCCAAGGCTGGGGAGGGGCCTCCACAGATACGCAGTATTTT.

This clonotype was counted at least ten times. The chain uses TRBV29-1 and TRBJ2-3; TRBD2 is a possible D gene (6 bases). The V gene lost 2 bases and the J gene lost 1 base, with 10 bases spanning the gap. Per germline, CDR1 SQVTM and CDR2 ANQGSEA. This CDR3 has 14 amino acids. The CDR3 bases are TGCAGCGTTGAATTGGGGGGAGGCACAGATACGCAGTATTTT. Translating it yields CSVELGGGTDTQYF.

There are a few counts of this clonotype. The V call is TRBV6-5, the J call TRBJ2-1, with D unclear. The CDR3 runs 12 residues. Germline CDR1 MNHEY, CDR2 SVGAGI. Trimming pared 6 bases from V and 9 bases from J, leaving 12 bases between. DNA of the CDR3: TGTGCCAGCAGGTTGAGGTTGGGTGAGCAGTTCTTC. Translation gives CASRLRLGEQFF.

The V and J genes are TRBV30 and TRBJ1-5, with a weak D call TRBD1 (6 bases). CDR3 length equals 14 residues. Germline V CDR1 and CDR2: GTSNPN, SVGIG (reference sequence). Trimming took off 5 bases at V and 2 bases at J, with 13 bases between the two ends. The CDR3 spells CAWQENRGNQPQHF. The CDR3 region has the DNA TGTGCCTGGCAGGAAAACAGGGGCAATCAGCCCCAGCATTTT.

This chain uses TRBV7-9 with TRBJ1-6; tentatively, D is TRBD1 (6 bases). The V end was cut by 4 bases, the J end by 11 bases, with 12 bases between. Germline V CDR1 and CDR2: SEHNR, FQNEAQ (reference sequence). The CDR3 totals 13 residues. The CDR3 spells CASSSSGAPPLHF. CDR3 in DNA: TGTGCCAGCAGCTCCTCGGGGGCCCCACCCCTCCACTTT.

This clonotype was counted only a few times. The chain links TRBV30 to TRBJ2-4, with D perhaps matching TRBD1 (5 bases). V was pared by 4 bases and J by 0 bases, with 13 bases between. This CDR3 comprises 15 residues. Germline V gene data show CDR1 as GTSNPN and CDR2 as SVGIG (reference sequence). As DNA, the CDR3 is TGTGCCTGGAAGGGGATGGCCTTAGCCAAAAACATTCAGTACTTC. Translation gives CAWKGMALAKNIQYF.

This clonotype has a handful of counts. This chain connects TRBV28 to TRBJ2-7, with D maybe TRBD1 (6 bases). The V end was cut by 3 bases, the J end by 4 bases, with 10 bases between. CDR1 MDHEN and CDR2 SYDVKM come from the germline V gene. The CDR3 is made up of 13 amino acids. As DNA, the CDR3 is TGTGCCAGCAGTTTTTTCAGGGGTTACGAGCAGTACTTC. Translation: CASSFFRGYEQYF. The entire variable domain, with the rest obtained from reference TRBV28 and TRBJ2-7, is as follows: DVKVTQSSRYLVKRTGEKVFLECVQDMDHENMFWYRQDPGLGLRLIYFSYDVKMKEKGDIPEGYSVSREKKERFSLILESASTNQTSMYLCASSFFRGYEQYFGPGTRLTVT.

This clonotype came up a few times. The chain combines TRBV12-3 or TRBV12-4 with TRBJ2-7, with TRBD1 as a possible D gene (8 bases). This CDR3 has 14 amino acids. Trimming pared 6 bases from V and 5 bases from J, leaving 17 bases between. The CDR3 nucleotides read TGTGCCAGCAGGCACACAGGGGGGGGGGACGAGCAGTACTTC. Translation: CASRHTGGGDEQYF.

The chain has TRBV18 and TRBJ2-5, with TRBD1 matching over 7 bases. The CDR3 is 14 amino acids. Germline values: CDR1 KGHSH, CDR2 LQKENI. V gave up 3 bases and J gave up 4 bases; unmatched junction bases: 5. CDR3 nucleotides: TGTGCCAGCTCACCGGGGACAGTAAGAGAGACCCAGTACTTC. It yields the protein CASSPGTVRETQYF.

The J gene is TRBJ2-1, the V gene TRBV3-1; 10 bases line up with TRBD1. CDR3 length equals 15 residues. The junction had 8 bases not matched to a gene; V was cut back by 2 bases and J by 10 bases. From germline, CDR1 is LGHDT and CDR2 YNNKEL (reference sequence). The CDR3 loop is CASSQRQGARQEQFF. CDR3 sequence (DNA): TGTGCCAGCAGCCAAAGACAGGGGGCTCGGCAAGAGCAGTTCTTC.

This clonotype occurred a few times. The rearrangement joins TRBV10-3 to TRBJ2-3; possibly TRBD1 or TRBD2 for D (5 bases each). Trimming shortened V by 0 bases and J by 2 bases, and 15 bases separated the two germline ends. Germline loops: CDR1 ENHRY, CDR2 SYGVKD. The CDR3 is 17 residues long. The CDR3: CAISESMGDYYTDTQYF. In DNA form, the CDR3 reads TGTGCCATCAGTGAGTCGATGGGGGATTACTACACAGATACGCAGTATTTT.

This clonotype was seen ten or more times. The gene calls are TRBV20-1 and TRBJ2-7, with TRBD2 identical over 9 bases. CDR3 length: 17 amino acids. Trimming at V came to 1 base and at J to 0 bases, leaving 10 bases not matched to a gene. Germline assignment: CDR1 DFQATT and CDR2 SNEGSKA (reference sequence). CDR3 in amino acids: CSARAGQAGGFSYEQYF. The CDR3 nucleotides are TGCAGTGCTAGAGCAGGTCAAGCGGGAGGTTTCTCCTACGAGCAGTACTTC.